This T cell receptor (beta chain) was captured by sequencing in a study of blood T cell repertoires in COVID-19. Study background: COVID-19 samples collected from the United States, Italy and Spain covered acute and convalescent phases.

In the authors' methods: Amplification with reference gene primers provided the estimates of nucleated cell counts. Clones were read by immunoSEQ multiplex PCR, and TCRdb kept only the in-frame ones, dropping some. The V and J calls and the clone size are those of that table, but D and trimming were determined from the DNA. The sample holds about 180,000 clones; about 85% are singletons and the top ten take roughly 18%. The germline CDR1 and CDR2 sequences are SGDLS and YYNGEE. Trimming removed 3 bases from V and 2 bases from J; junction bases left unmatched: 4. The CDR3 loop spans 14 amino acids. This chain uses TRBV9 with TRBJ2-7; TRBD1 matches 8 bases. Sequencing input: peripheral blood. The sequence came from a person aged 70 to 85 with COVID-19, enrolled during active disease. CDR3 in amino acids: CASSEGQAAYEQYF. DNA for the CDR3: TGTGCCAGCAGCGAGGGACAGGCGGCCTACGAGCAGTACTTC.